This TCR beta chain is from a study of T-cell reconstitution after alpha-beta-depleted transplantation in children. Regarding the study as a whole: The study traced high day-60 TCRbeta diversity in some patients to surviving recipient T cells and thymic progenitors. By about two months after transplant, alpha-beta T cells reportedly arose from several hundred graft clones that had expanded.

This CDR3 has 15 amino acids. From germline, CDR1 is KGHSH and CDR2 LQKENI. The V and J ends lost 1 base and 2 bases, in that order; junction bases with no gene match: 2. Regarding this clonotype: The antigen is not known.

Molecular barcoding with unique molecular identifiers was used for the TCRbeta library. TCRdb called the PCR reads again in MiXCR, with one record for every CDR3 protein. The data hold 700,000 to 850,000 distinct CDR3 sequences, with approximately 15% observed a single time. The source was PBMCs, mostly from graft donor cells, collected 360 days after TCRalphabeta/CD19-depleted stem cell transplant. The receptor's source is a male patient younger than 18 who had a stem cell transplant for acute lymphoblastic leukemia, so the T cells may come from the graft donor. The chain carries TRBV18 and TRBJ2-1, with 7 bases aligning to TRBD2. The CDR3 sequence is CASSPRSGTYNEQFF. CDR3 DNA sequence: TGTGCCAGCTCACCACGGAGCGGGACCTACAATGAGCAGTTCTTC.